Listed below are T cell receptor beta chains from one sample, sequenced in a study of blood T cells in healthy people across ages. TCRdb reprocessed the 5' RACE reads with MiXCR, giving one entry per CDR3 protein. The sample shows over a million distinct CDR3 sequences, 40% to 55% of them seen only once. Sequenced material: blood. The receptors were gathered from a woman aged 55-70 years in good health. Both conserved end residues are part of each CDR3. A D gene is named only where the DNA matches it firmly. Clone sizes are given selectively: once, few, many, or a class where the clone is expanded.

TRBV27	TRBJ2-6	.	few	TGTGCCAGCAGTTTACGGGGGAACAAGGGAGTTTCTGGGGCCAACGTCCTGACTTTC	CASSLRGNKGVSGANVLTF
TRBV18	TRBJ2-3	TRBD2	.	TGTGCCAGCTCACCACGTCGAGCGGCGGGAGGGGAAGATACGCAGTATTTT	CASSPRRAAGGEDTQYF
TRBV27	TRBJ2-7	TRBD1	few	TGTGCCAGCAGTTTTTTGGGACAGGGCTACGAGCAGTACTTC	CASSFLGQGYEQYF
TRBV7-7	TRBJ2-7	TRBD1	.	TGTGCCAGCAGCCCGGGACAGTGGGGTGGGGAGCAGTACTTC	CASSPGQWGGEQYF
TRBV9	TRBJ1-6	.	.	TGTGCCAGCAGCCGGGGGGATCGCACTCATTCACCCCTCCACTTT	CASSRGDRTHSPLHF
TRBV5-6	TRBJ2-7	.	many	TGTGCCAGCAGCTTGGAACCAGGGGGAGGCGAGCAGTACTTC	CASSLEPGGGEQYF
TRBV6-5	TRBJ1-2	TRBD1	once	TGTGCCAGCAGTTACAGCGGACAGGGCTCACATGGCTACACCTTC	CASSYSGQGSHGYTF
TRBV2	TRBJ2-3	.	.	TGTGCCAGCAATACAGGGTTCGGCACAGATACGCAGTATTTT	CASNTGFGTDTQYF
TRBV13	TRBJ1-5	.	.	TGTGCCAGCAGCACCGGACAAACCAATCAGCCCCAGCATTTT	CASSTGQTNQPQHF
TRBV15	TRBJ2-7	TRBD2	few	TGTGCCACCAGCCCGGGGGGGTTCGAGCAGTACTTC	CATSPGGFEQYF
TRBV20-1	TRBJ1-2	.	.	TGCAGTGCTGACAAGGCCACCCTTGGCTACACCTTC	CSADKATLGYTF
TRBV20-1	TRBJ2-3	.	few	TGCAGTGCTAGAGGGACCCACCCAGATACGCAGTATTTT	CSARGTHPDTQYF
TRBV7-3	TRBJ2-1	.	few	TGTGCCAGCAGAAACGGGAACAATGAGCAGTTCTTC	CASRNGNNEQFF